The entry below gives a single T cell receptor beta chain sequence along with its context. The germline V gene has CDR1 SGHRS and CDR2 YFSETQ. The CDR3 length is 20 residues. No DNA is given; TCRdb re-called the 5' RACE reads and lists each CDR3 protein once. The sample has roughly 320,000 distinct CDR3 sequences. The data stem from a study of monozygotic twins with inflammatory bowel disease. Sequencing was carried out using blood. This chain links TRBV5-1 with TRBJ1-2; checking the TCRdb D call of TRBD1 is not possible without DNA. This receptor was taken from a human donor with ulcerative colitis or Crohn's disease, or a healthy co-twin of an affected twin (not recorded which). CDR3: CASRSARGLLGDRTNYGYTF.